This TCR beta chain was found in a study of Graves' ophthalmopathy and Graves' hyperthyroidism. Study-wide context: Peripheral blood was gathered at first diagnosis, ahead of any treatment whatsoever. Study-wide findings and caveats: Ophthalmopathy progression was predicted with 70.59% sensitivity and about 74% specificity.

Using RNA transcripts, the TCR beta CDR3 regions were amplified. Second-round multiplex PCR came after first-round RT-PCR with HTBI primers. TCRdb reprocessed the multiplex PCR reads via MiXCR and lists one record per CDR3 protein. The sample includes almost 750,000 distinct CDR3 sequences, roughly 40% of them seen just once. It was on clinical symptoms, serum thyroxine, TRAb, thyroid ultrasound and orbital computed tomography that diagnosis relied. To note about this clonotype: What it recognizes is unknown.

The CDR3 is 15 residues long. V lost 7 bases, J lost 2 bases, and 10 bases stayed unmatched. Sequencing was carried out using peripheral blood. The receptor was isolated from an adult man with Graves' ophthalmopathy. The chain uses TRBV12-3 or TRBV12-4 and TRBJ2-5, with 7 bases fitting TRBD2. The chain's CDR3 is CASTPSGALQETQYF. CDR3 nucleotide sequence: TGTGCCAGCACCCCGAGCGGGGCCCTTCAAGAGACCCAGTACTTC.